The clone carrying this TCR beta chain occurred many times. This sample was taken from a study of regulatory T cells in long-lasting Graves disease. The time point: newly diagnosed GD, antithyroid drugs for less than 3 months. PBMC RNA was the source of the TCR library. Arm-PCR with iRepertoire HTBI primers amplified the CDR3 regions for these TCR beta libraries. TCRdb reprocessed the multiplex PCR reads via MiXCR and lists one record per CDR3 protein. The sample includes a few hundred thousand distinct CDR3 sequences, about 18% of them seen just once. These data were likewise used in another study, on T cells in Graves' hyperthyroidism and ophthalmopathy. Per that paper: Patients with uncontrolled infections, other autoimmune diseases, pregnancy or lactation were excluded.

The sample consisted of peripheral blood mononuclear cells (PBMCs), taken at new diagnosis, from a patient treated with antithyroid drugs. This TCR came from a woman aged 25 to 39 with Graves disease.

CDR3 bases: TGCAGTGCTGCAGGGGTCACTGAAGCTTTCTTT. Residues: CSAAGVTEAFF. V and J are TRBV20-1 and TRBJ1-1, with TRBD1 as a possible D gene (6 bases). Germline V CDR1 and CDR2: DFQATT, SNEGSKA (reference sequence). Trimming left V 5 bases short and J 4 bases short, with 8 bases between. This CDR3 spans 11 amino acids.